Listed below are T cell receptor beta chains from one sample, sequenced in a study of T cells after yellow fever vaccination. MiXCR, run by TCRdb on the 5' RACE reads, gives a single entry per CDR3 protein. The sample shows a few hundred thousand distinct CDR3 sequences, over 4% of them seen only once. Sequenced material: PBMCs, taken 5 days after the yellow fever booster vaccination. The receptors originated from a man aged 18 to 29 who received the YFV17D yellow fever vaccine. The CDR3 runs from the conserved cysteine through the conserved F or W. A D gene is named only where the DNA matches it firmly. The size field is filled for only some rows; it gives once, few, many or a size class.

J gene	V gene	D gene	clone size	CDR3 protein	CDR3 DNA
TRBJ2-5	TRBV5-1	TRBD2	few	CASSSGTSGGAEETQYF	TGCGCCAGCAGCTCCGGGACTAGCGGGGGGGCCGAAGAGACCCAGTACTTC
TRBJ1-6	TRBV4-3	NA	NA	CASSQDESTARGSPLHF	TGCGCCAGCAGCCAAGACGAAAGTACAGCCAGGGGATCACCCCTCCACTTT
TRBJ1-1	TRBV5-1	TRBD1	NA	CASSTRGRGPYTEAFF	TGCGCCAGCAGCACGCGGGGCAGGGGGCCGTACACTGAAGCTTTCTTT
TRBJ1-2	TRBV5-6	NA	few	CASSLAGGQPGYTF	TGTGCCAGCAGCTTGGCCGGGGGACAACCCGGCTACACCTTC
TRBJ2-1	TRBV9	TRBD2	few	CASSPRTSGTSYNEQFF	TGTGCCAGCAGCCCTCGGACTAGCGGGACCTCCTACAATGAGCAGTTCTTC
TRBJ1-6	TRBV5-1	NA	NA	CASGKTHGDSPLHF	TGCGCCAGCGGTAAGACCCACGGGGATTCACCCCTCCACTTT
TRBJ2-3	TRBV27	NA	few	CASSLTTSTDTQYF	TGTGCCAGCAGTTTGACCACTAGCACAGATACGCAGTATTTT
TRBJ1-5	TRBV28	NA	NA	CASRDIPNQPQHF	TGTGCCAGTCGGGACATTCCTAATCAGCCCCAGCATTTT
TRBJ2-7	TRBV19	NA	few	CASSRTAYYEQYF	TGTGCCAGTAGTCGGACCGCTTACTACGAGCAGTACTTC
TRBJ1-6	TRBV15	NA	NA	CATSRDSSYNSPLHF	TGTGCCACCAGCAGAGACAGCTCCTATAATTCACCCCTCCACTTT
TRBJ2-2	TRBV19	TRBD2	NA	CASRLAGSGELFF	TGTGCCAGTAGGCTAGCGGGGAGCGGGGAGCTGTTTTTT
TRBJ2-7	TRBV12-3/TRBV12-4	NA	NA	CASRKDGDYEQYF	TGTGCCAGCAGAAAGGACGGGGACTACGAGCAGTACTTC
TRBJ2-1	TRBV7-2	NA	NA	CASSNLGSYNEQFF	TGTGCCAGCTCTAACCTGGGCTCCTACAATGAGCAGTTCTTC